These T cell receptor beta chains were read from a single sample in a study of CD8+ T cells in alopecia areata. TCRdb keeps only in-frame clones here, not all; method: immunoSEQ multiplex PCR. The data show 95,000 to 110,000 clones, over 75% seen once. The starting material was CD8+ T cells sorted from blood, obtained around week 34, from a patient treated with tofacitinib. These receptors originate from a human donor with alopecia areata. Each CDR3 is given without its conserved first and last residue. For some rows the clone size is stated as once, few or many, or as a class when expanded; others skip it.

>.|TRBV7-9
ASSSHYVADTQY
>.|TRBV23-1
ASNLFSLAGGGPGEQF
>.|TRBV11-2
ASSLGLGYEQY
>once|TRBV9
ASSSPGRDAF
>.|TRBV7-9
ASSHSENNEQF
>.|TRBV7-3
ASSPGASNEQF
>.|TRBV5-1
ASSLDQEEYTEAF
>.|TRBV30
AWSVQPTDEQY
>.|TRBV30
AWSNSGQVGQPQH
>.|TRBV7-9
ASPPERDGTEAF
>.|TRBV29-1
SVDASPDTGELF
>.|TRBV11-2
ASSTRTGMRDTQY
>.|TRBV18
ASSPWTGRMKEKLF
>.|TRBV19
ASSLQGRSTEAF
>.|TRBV29-1
SVELGTGASYEQY
>.|TRBV6-4
ASSESAGTTDTQY
>.|TRBV28
ASSDPGLAALLSEQF
>once|TRBV27
ASRSTSAYGLEQF
>.|TRBV19
ASSYGSYTGELF
>.|TRBV5-1
ASSLGFDTQY
>.|TRBV6-6
ASSSVTHYEKLF
>.|TRBV4-1
ASSQAGNFEAF
>few|TRBV14
ASSQAPGQGFGELF
>.|TRBV2
ATSRPGRHKNIQY
>.|TRBV29-1
SVRQGVNEQF
>.|TRBV5-1
ASSPGTTYEQY
>.|TRBV19
ASSIGTRTDTQY